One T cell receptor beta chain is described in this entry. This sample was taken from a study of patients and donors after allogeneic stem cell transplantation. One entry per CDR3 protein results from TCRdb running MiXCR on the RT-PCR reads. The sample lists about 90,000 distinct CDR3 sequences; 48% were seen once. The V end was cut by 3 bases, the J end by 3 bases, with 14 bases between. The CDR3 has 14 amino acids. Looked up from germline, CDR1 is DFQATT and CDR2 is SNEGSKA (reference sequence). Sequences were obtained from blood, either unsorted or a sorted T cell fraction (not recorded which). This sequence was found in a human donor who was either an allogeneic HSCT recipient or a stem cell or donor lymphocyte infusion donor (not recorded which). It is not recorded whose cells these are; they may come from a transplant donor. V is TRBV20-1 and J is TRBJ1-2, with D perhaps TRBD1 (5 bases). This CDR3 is CSASPRGGDYGYTF. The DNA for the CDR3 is TGCAGTGCTAGTCCCCGGGGGGGGGACTATGGCTACACCTTC.